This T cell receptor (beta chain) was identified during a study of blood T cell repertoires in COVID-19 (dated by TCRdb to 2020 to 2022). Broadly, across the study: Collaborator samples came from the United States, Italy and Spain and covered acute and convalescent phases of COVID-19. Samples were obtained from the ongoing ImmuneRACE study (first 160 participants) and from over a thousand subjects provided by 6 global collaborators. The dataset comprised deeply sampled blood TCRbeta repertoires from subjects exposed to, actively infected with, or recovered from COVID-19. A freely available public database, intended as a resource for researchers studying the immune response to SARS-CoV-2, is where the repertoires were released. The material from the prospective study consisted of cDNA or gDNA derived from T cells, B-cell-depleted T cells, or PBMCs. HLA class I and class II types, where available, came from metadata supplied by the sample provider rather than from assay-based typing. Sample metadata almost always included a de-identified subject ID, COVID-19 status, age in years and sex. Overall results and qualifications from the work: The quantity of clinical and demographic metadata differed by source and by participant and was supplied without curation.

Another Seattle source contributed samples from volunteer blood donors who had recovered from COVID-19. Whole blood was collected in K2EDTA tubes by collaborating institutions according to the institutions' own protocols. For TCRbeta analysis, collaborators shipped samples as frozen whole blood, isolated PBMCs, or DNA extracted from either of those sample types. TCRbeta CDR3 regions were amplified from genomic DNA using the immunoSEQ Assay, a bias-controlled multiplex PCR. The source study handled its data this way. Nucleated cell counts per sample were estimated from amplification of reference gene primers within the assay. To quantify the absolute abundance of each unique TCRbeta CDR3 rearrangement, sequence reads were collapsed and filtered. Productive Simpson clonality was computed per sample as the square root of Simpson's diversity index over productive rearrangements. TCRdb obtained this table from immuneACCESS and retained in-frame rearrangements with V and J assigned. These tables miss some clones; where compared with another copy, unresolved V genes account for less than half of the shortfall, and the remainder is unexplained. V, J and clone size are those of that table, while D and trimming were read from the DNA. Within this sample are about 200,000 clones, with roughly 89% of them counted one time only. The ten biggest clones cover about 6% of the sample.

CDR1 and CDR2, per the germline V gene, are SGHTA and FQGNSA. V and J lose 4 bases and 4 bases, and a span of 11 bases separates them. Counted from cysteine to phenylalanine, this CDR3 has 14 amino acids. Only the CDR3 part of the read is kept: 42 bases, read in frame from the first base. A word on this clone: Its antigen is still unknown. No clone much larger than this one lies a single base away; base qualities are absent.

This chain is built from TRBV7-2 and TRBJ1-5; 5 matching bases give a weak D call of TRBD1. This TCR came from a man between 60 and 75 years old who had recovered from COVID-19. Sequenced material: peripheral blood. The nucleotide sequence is TGTGCCAGCAGCTACCCCGGGGGAAATCAGCCCCAGCATTTT. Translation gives CASSYPGGNQPQHF.